This T cell receptor beta chain is drawn from a study of blood T cell repertoires in COVID-19. Study-level information: Researchers got acute and convalescent COVID-19 samples from the United States, Italy and Spain. Nucleic acid was either cDNA or gDNA, and it came from T cells, B-cell-depleted T cells, or PBMCs.

Source study methods: Reference gene primer amplification gave estimated nucleated cell counts. Libraries were prepared by immunoSEQ multiplex PCR; TCRdb keeps only in-frame clonotypes and omits some of them. From that table come the V and J calls and clone size; the DNA was used to work out D and trimming. The sample holds 70,000 to 80,000 clones, 80% to 90% seen once. With 1 base removed from V and 0 bases from J, the gap between germline ends came to 7 bases. The germline CDR1 and CDR2 sequences are SGHVS and FQNEAQ. The CDR3 has 15 residues. V gene TRBV7-8 combines with J gene TRBJ2-1, with unresolved D. The sequencing sample was made of peripheral blood. The sequence came from a man aged 80 or over in a cohort sampled during active COVID-19. The CDR3 loop reads CASSLVGNSYNEQFF. CDR3 in DNA: TGTGCCAGCAGCTTAGTCGGTAACTCCTACAATGAGCAGTTCTTC.